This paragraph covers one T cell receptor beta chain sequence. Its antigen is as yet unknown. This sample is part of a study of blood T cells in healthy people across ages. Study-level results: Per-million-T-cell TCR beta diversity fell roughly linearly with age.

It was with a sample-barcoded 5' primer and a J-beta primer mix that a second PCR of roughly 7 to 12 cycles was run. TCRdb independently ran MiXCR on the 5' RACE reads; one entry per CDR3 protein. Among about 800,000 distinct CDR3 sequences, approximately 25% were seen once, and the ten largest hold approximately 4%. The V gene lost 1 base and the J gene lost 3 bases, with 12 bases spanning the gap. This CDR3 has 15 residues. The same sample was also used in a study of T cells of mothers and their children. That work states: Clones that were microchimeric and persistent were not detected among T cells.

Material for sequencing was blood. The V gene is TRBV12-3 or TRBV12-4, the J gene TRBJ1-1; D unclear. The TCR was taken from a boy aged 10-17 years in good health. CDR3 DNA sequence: TGTGCCAGCAGTTTAGAGTACGGTCTTTACACTGAAGCTTTCTTT. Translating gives CASSLEYGLYTEAFF.